The subject of this entry is one TCR beta chain. Its antigen is unidentified. The sample belongs to a study of PD-1 blockade in classical Hodgkin lymphoma. The study, taken as a whole, reports: Later analyses included only patients treated at least 1 year post-ASCT.

There was relapse after autologous stem cell transplantation in every patient, and there was variation in brentuximab vedotin exposure. Thawed PBMCs underwent magnetic negative selection to yield purified CD4+ T cells. Sequencing was performed with immunoSEQ multiplex PCR; in TCRdb, only in-frame clones are kept and a portion is missing. The data show about 27,000 clones, roughly 80% seen once. The V end was cut by 7 bases, the J end by 7 bases, with 19 bases between. This CDR3 has 14 residues. Germline assignment: CDR1 MDHEN and CDR2 SYDVKM. The sample was CD4+ T cells from blood, taken at baseline. The chain carries TRBV28 and TRBJ1-1; D remains ambiguous. This receptor was obtained from a human donor with classical Hodgkin lymphoma. CDR3 in amino acids: CASTLRAGRLEAFF. The CDR3 nucleotides read TGTGCCAGCACCTTGAGGGCAGGTCGTCTTGAAGCTTTCTTT. Complete variable domain (other parts from reference TRBV28 and TRBJ1-1): DVKVTQSSRYLVKRTGEKVFLECVQDMDHENMFWYRQDPGLGLRLIYFSYDVKMKEKGDIPEGYSVSREKKERFSLILESASTNQTSMYLCASTLRAGRLEAFFGQGTRLTVV.